Listed here are 12 T cell receptor beta chains from one sample, sequenced in a study of T-cell reconstitution after alpha-beta-depleted transplantation in children. Unique molecular identifiers tagged the TCRbeta library. Each CDR3 protein gets one entry after TCRdb re-called the PCR reads with MiXCR. Among around 450,000 distinct CDR3 sequences listed, around 46% were seen once. Sequenced here: PBMCs, sampled before TCRalphabeta/CD19-depleted stem cell transplant. These receptors all come from a girl aged 2 to 10 with aplastic anemia, due to receive a stem cell transplant.

V is TRBV15 and J is TRBJ2-3; D may correspond to TRBD1 or TRBD2 (5 bases each). Trimming shortened V by 5 bases and J by 4 bases, and 13 bases separated the two germline ends. The germline V gene encodes CDR1 LNHNV and CDR2 YYDKDF (reference sequence). CDR3 length: 14 amino acids. The CDR3 DNA reads as TGTGCCACCAGCCCAGACGGGACGCCAGATACGCAGTATTTT. Amino acid sequence: CATSPDGTPDTQYF.

This clonotype was seen more than once but under ten times. The V and J genes are TRBV28 and TRBJ1-1; D is possibly TRBD1 (5 bases). The CDR3 totals 13 residues. V was cut by 8 bases and J by 1 base, with 11 bases left in between. Germline CDR1 and CDR2: MDHEN and SYDVKM. This chain's CDR3 is CASREGWNTEAFF. DNA of the CDR3: TGTGCCAGCCGAGAGGGGTGGAACACTGAAGCTTTCTTT.

This clonotype was seen repeatedly, ten times or more. V is TRBV20-1 and J is TRBJ1-2; no reliable D call. Germline CDR1 and CDR2: DFQATT and SNEGSKA (reference sequence). The CDR3 is made up of 13 amino acids. Deletions cut 6 bases from V and 3 bases from J, with 14 bases between. CDR3 sequence: CSALNRAHYGYTF. The CDR3 DNA sequence: TGCAGTGCCCTAAACAGAGCTCACTATGGCTACACCTTC.

In its sample, this clonotype was seen many times. This rearrangement joins TRBV5-1 to TRBJ1-5; the D is unclear. Trimming stripped 3 bases from V and 4 bases from J, with 11 bases between. Germline-derived CDR1 and CDR2 are SGHRS and YFSETQ. This CDR3 has 14 residues. CDR3 sequence reads: CASSSDGGNQPQHF. Here the CDR3 DNA reads TGCGCCAGCAGCTCGGACGGAGGGAATCAGCCCCAGCATTTT.

This clonotype came up many times. CDR3 sequence (DNA): TGCGCCAGCAGCATCAACTACGAGCAGTACTTC. Translation gives CASSINYEQYF. The V and J genes are TRBV5-1 and TRBJ2-7; unclear D gene. The CDR3 runs to 11 residues. The germline V and J ends were trimmed by 4 bases and 3 bases, with 5 bases remaining between them. Germline V lookup: CDR1 SGHRS, CDR2 YFSETQ. Full variable domain (rest looked up from reference TRBV5-1 and TRBJ2-7): KAGVTQTPRYLIKTRGQQVTLSCSPISGHRSVSWYQQTPGQGLQFLFEYFSETQRNKGNFPGRFSGRQFSNSRSEMNVSTLELGDSALYLCASSINYEQYFGPGTRLTVT.

Turning to this clonotype: A much bigger clone sits one base away, suggesting this may be a read error. The CDR3 DNA sequence: TGCGCCAGAAGCTTGGTGGTACGGGGACCGAACACTGAAGCTTTCTTT. Residues: CARSLVVRGPNTEAFF. The V and J genes are TRBV5-1 and TRBJ1-1, with D perhaps TRBD1 (5 bases). CDR3 length equals 16 residues. CDR1 is SGHRS, CDR2 YFSETQ, per germline.

For this clonotype: The germline gene is not matched at one end of the junction; a read error may be the cause. The chain uses TRBV27 and TRBJ1-1, with D uncertain. Germline V gene data show CDR1 as MNHEY and CDR2 as SMNVEV (reference sequence). This CDR3 has 16 residues. The CDR3 loop is CSSSLLGGPLNTEAFF. CDR3 sequence (DNA): TGTTCCAGCAGTTTATTGGGAGGGCCCCTGAACACTGAAGCTTTCTTT.

Concerning this clonotype itself: It is unclear where the CDR3 begins or ends on the DNA, so no DNA is shown, and the CDR3 is as TCRdb lists it. The CDR3 protein is CASSFGTGSTF. V is TRBV12-3 or TRBV12-4 and J is TRBJ1-2; TRBD1 reflects the table's D call only, with no check against the DNA. The CDR3 contains 11 residues when both ends are counted.

J is TRBJ2-7 and V is TRBV20-1; D possibly corresponds to TRBD2 (5 bases). Germline lookup yields CDR1 DFQATT and CDR2 SNEGSKA (reference sequence). V shed 4 bases and J shed 1 base, with 8 bases lying between them. The CDR3 length is 12 residues. CDR3 DNA: TGCAGTGCTACGGGGAAATCCTACGAGCAGTACTTC. It codes for CSATGKSYEQYF.

The rearrangement joins TRBV6-5 to TRBJ1-2, with TRBD1 as a possible D gene (6 bases). The germline V gene has CDR1 MNHEY and CDR2 SVGAGI. The V gene lost 4 bases and the J gene lost 2 bases, with 11 bases spanning the gap. The CDR3 consists of 14 residues. The CDR3 DNA sequence: TGTGCCAGCAGTTGGGGGGCGGAGAACTATGGCTACACCTTC. It is translated as CASSWGAENYGYTF.

The rearrangement uses TRBV4-3 and TRBJ2-2, with 11 bases aligning to TRBD2. Germline assignment: CDR1 LGHNA and CDR2 YSLEER. The CDR3 is 18 residues long. Trimming took 0 bases from V and 3 from J; bases not matched to a gene: 6. CDR3: CASSQDRVAGGDTGELFF. The CDR3 DNA is TGCGCCAGCAGCCAAGATCGGGTAGCGGGAGGGGACACCGGGGAGCTGTTTTTT.

This clonotype was observed once. This chain joins TRBV7-9 and TRBJ2-7, with D maybe TRBD1 (6 bases). V lost 3 bases and J 4 bases, leaving 22 bases between the germline ends. Looked up from germline, CDR1 is SEHNR and CDR2 is FQNEAQ (reference sequence). This CDR3 has 17 amino acids. CDR3 sequence: CASSFSFPGASIYEQYF. For the CDR3, the DNA is TGTGCCAGCAGCTTCAGTTTTCCAGGGGCTTCGATTTACGAGCAGTACTTC.